This TCR beta chain was obtained from a study of T cells after yellow fever vaccination. The CDR3 consists of 12 residues. The ends were cut back, 5 bases at V and 4 bases at J, with 12 bases in the middle. CDR1 is DFQATT, CDR2 SNEGSKA, per germline (reference sequence). Via MiXCR, TCRdb re-called the 5' RACE reads, giving one row per CDR3 protein. Among about 210,000 distinct CDR3 sequences listed, around 6.7% were seen once. The TCR originated in a man aged 30-40 years who received the YFV17D yellow fever vaccine. The sample in question was CD4+ T cells sorted from PBMCs, obtained on the day of the yellow fever booster vaccination. The rearrangement uses TRBV20-1 and TRBJ2-7; perhaps TRBD2 as D (5 bases). The CDR3 DNA follows: TGCAGTGCTCCTCGAACGGGGTACGAGCAGTACTTC. Protein product: CSAPRTGYEQYF.